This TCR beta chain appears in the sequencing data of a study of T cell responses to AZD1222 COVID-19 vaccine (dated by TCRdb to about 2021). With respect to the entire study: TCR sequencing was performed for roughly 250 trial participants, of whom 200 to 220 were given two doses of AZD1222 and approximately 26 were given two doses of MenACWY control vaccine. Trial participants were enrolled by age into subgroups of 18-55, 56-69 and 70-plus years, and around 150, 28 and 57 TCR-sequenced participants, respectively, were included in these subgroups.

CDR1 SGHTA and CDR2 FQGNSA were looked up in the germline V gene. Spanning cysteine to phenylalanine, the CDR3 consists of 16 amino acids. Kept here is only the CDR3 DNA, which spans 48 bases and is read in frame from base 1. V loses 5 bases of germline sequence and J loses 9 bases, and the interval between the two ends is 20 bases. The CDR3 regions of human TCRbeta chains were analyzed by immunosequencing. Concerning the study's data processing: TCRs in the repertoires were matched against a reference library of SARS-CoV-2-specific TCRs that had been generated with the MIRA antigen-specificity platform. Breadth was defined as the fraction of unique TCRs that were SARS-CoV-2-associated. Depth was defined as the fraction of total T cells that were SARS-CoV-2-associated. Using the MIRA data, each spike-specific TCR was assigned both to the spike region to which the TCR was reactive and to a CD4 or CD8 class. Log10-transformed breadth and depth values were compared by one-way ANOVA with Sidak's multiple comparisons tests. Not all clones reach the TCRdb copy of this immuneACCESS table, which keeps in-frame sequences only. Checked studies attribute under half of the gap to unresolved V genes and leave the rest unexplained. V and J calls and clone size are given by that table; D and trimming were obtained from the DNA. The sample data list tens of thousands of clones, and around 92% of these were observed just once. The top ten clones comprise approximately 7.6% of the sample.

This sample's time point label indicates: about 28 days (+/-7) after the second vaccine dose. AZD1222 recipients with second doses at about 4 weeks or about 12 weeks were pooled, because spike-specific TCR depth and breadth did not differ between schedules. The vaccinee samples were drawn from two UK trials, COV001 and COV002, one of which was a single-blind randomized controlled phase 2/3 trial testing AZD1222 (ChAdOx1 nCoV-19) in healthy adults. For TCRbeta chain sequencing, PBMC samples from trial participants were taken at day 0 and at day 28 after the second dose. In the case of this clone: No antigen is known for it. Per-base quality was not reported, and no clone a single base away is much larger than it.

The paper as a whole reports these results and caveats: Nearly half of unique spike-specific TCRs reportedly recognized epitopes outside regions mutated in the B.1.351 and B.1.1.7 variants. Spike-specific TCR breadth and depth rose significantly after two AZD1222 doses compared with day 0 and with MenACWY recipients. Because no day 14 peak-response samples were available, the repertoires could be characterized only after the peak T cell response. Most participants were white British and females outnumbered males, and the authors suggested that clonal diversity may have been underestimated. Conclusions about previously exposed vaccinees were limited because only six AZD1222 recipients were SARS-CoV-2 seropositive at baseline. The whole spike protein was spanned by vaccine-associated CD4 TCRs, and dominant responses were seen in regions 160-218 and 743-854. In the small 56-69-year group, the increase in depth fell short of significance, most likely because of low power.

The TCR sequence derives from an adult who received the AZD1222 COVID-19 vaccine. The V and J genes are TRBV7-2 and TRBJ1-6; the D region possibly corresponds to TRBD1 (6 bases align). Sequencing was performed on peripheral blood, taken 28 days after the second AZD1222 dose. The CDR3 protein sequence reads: CASSPGRGAVSSPLHF. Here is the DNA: TGTGCCAGCAGCCCTGGTCGGGGGGCAGTTAGTTCACCCCTCCACTTT.